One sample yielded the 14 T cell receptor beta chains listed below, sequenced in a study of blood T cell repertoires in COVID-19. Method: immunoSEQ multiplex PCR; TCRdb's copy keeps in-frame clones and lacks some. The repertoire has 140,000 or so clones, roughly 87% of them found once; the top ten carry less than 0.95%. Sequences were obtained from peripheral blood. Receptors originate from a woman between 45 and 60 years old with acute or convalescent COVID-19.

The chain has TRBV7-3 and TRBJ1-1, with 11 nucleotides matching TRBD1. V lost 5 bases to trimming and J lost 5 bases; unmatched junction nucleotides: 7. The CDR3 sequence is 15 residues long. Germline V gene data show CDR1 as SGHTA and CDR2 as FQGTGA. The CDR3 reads CASSPSGTGGTEAFF. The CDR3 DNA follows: TGTGCCAGCAGCCCCTCCGGGACAGGGGGAACTGAAGCTTTCTTT.

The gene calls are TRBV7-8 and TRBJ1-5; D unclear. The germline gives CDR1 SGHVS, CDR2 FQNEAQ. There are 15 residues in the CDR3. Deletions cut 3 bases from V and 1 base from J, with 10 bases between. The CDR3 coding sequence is TGTGCCAGCAGCTTGTCGACGGAGAGCAATCAGCCCCAGCATTTT. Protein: CASSLSTESNQPQHF. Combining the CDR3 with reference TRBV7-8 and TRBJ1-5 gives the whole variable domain GAGVSQSPRYKVAKRGQDVALRCDPISGHVSLFWYQQALGQGPEFLTYFQNEAQLDKSGLPSDRFFAERPEGSVSTLKIQRTQQEDSAVYLCASSLSTESNQPQHFGDGTRLSIL.

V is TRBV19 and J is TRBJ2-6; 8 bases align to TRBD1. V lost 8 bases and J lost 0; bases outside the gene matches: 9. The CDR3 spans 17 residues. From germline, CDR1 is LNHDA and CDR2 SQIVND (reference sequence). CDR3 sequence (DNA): TGTGCCAGTCAGGGGGCCAGTGCCTTCTCTGGGGCCAACGTCCTGACTTTC. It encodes CASQGASAFSGANVLTF. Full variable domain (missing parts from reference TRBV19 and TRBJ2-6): DGGITQSPKYLFRKEGQNVTLSCEQNLNHDAMYWYRQDPGQGLRLIYYSQIVNDFQKGDIAEGYSVSREKKESFPLTVTSAQKNPTAFYLCASQGASAFSGANVLTFGAGSRLTVL.

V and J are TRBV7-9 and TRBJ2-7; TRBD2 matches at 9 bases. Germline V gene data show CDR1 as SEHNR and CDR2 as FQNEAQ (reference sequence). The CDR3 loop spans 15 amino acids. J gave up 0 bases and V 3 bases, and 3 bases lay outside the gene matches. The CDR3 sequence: CASSLASGDSYEQYF. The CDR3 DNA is TGTGCCAGCAGCTTGGCTAGCGGGGACTCCTACGAGCAGTACTTC.

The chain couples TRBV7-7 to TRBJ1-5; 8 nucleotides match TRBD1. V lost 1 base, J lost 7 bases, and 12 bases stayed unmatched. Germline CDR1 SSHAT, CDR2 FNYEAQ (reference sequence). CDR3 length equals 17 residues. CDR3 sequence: CASSLGRTGQRKQPQHF. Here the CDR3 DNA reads TGTGCCAGCAGCTTAGGCCGGACAGGGCAACGTAAACAGCCCCAGCATTTT.

CDR3 nucleotide sequence: TGTGCCAGCAGCCCCCGGACTAGCGGGATCGGAAATGAGCAGTTCTTC. As protein: CASSPRTSGIGNEQFF. The rearrangement joins TRBV7-3 to TRBJ2-1; 12 bases agree with TRBD2. V lost 5 bases and J lost 7; bases outside the gene matches: 9. This CDR3 has 16 residues. CDR1 and CDR2 from the germline V gene are SGHTA and FQGTGA. Full variable domain (remainder filled in from reference TRBV7-3 and TRBJ2-1): GAGVSQTPSNKVTEKGKYVELRCDPISGHTALYWYRQSLGQGPEFLIYFQGTGAADDSGLPNDRFFAVRPEGSVSTLKIQRTERGDSAVYLCASSPRTSGIGNEQFFGPGTRLTVL.

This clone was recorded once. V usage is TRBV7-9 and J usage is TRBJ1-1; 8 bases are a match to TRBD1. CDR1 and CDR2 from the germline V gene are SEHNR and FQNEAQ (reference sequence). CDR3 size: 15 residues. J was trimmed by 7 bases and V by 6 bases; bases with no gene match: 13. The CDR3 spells CASSQGQGVKSEAFF. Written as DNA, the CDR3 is TGTGCCAGCAGTCAAGGACAGGGCGTGAAGAGTGAAGCTTTCTTT.

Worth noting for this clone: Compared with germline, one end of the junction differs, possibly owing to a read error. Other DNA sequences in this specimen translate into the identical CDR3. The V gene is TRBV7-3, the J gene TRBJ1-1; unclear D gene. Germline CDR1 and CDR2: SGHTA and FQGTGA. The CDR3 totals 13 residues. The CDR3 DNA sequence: TGTGCCAGTAGCTCGACACCGGTCTCTGAAGCTTTCTTT. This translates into CASSSTPVSEAFF.

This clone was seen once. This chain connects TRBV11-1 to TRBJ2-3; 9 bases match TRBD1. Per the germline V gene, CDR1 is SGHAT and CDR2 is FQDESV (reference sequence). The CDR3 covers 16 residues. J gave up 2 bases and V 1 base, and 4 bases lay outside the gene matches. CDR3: CASSLGQGVYTDTQYF. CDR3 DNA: TGTGCCAGCAGCTTAGGACAGGGGGTGTACACAGATACGCAGTATTTT.

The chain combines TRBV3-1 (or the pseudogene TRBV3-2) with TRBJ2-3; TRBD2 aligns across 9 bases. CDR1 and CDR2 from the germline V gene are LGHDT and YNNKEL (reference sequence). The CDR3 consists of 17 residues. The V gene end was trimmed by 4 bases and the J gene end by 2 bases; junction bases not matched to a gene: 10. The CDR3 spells CASSRRPAGGLTDTQYF. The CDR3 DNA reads TGTGCCAGCAGCCGCCGTCCAGCGGGGGGCCTCACAGATACGCAGTATTTT.

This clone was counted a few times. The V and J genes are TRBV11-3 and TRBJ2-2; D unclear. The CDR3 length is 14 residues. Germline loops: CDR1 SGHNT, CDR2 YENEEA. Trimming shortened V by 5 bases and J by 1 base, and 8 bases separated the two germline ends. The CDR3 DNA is TGTGCCAGCAGCCCTGGCCAGAACACCGGGGAGCTGTTTTTT. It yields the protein CASSPGQNTGELFF.

The DNA of the CDR3 is TGTGCCATCAGTGATGGACTAGCGGGCACAGATACGCAGTATTTT. Its translation is CAISDGLAGTDTQYF. The J gene is TRBJ2-3, the V gene TRBV10-3; 10 bases are shared with TRBD2. V trimming: 3 bases; J trimming: 1 base; junction bases outside the gene matches: 1. The length of the CDR3 is 15 residues. Germline assignment: CDR1 ENHRY and CDR2 SYGVKD.

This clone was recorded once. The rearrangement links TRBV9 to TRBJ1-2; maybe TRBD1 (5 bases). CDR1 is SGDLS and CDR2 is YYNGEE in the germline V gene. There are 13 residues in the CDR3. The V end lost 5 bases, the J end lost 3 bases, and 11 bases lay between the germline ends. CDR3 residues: CASRPGGDYGYTF. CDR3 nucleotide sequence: TGTGCCAGCAGACCTGGAGGGGACTATGGCTACACCTTC.

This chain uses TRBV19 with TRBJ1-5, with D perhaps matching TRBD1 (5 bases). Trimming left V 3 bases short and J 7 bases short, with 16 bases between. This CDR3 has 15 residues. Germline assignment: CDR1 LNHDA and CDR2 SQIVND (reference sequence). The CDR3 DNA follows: TGTGCCAGTAGTATCGTGGCAGGGTCAGAACAGCCCCAGCATTTT. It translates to CASSIVAGSEQPQHF.